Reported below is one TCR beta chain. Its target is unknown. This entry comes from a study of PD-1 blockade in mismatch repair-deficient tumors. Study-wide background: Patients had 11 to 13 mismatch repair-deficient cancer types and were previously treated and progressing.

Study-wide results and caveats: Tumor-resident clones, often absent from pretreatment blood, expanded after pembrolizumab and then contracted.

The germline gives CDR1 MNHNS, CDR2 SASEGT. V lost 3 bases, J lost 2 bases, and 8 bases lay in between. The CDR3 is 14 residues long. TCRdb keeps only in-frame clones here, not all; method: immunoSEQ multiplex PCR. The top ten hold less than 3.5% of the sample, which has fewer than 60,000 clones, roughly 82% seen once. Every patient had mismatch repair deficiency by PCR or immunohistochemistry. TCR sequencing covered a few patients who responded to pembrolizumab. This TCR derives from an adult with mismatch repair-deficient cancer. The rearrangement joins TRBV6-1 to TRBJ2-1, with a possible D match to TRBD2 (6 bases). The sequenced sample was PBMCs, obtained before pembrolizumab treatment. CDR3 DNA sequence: TGTGCCAGCAGTGACCTAGCGACCTACAATGAGCAGTTCTTC. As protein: CASSDLATYNEQFF.